This TCR beta chain was recovered during a study of blood T cell repertoires in COVID-19. Study overall: T cells, B-cell-depleted T cells, or PBMCs provided the cDNA or gDNA that served as material.

Germline V lookup: CDR1 MGHDK, CDR2 SYGVNS. The CDR3 consists of 12 residues. Trimming cost V 4 bases and J 8 bases, with 11 bases left between them. Living in 24 US areas, the participants were between roughly 18 and 90 years of age. In assigning cohorts, the study relied on participant-reported clinical history. Among Cohort 3 donors, those recovered had two negative PCRs, clearance, or symptom resolution. Assay used: immunoSEQ multiplex PCR; TCRdb lists only in-frame clones, some missing. The repertoire holds a few hundred thousand clones, with 88% as singletons. Sample: PBMCs or T cells enriched from blood (not recorded which). The chain links TRBV25-1 to TRBJ1-2; D perhaps matches TRBD1 (5 bases). The receptor's source is a woman aged 18 to 35 who had recovered from COVID-19. The DNA for the CDR3 is TGTGCCAGCAGTGGGCCCGGGGGGGGCTACACCTTC. It encodes CASSGPGGGYTF.